This T cell receptor beta chain was sequenced in a study of blood T cell repertoires in COVID-19. Study context: The United States, Italy and Spain were the sources of the acute and convalescent COVID-19 samples. T cells, B-cell-depleted T cells, or PBMCs provided the cDNA or gDNA that served as material.

Unmatched junction bases numbered 14, after V lost 10 bases and J lost 6 bases. The CDR3 sequence is 15 residues long. Germline loops: CDR1 SEHNR, CDR2 FQNEAQ (reference sequence). In the original processing: By means of reference gene primer amplification, nucleated cell counts were estimated. Measured with immunoSEQ multiplex PCR; TCRdb has only the in-frame clones, and not every one. V and J calls and clone size are as listed in that table; D and trimming were resolved from the DNA. Here the sample spans over 200,000 clones, approximately 86% being singletons. This clone showed up just once. The sequenced sample was peripheral blood. This sequence joins TRBV7-9 and TRBJ2-1; 8 bases match TRBD2. This clonotype was sampled from a woman between 25 and 40 years old who had recovered from COVID-19. The CDR3 region is CATQGGGFLTNEQFF. The CDR3 DNA reads TGTGCCACCCAGGGCGGGGGGTTTCTGACCAATGAGCAGTTCTTC.